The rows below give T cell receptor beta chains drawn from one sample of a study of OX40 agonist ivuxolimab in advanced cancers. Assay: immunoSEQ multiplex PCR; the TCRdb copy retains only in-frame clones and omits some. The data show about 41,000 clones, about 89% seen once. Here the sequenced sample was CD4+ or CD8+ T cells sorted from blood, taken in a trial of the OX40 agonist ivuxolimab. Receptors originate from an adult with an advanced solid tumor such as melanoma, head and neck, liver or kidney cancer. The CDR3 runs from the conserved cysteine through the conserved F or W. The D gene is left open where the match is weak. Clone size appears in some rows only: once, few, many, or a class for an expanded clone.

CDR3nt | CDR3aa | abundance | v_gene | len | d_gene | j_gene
TGCAGCGGGGACCCCAACACTGAAGCTTTCTTT | CSGDPNTEAFF | - | TRBV29-1 | 11 | - | TRBJ1-1
TGCGCCAGCAGCTCCGACAGGGGATTCGTCAAAAACATTCAGTACTTC | CASSSDRGFVKNIQYF | - | TRBV5-1 | 16 | TRBD1 | TRBJ2-4
TGTGCCAGCAGGACTCCGGGGGATACGCAGTATTTT | CASRTPGDTQYF | - | TRBV28 | 12 | - | TRBJ2-3
TGTGCCAGCAGTTATAACGGACAAGGCGTTTACGAGCAGTACTTC | CASSYNGQGVYEQYF | few | TRBV6-5 | 15 | - | TRBJ2-7
TGTGCCAGCAGCTTTGAGGAAGGGCAGATTGGAAACACCATATATTTT | CASSFEEGQIGNTIYF | - | TRBV5-6 | 16 | - | TRBJ1-3
TGTGCCAGCACGGGAGGCACCGGGGAGCTGTTTTTT | CASTGGTGELFF | - | TRBV27 | 12 | TRBD2 | TRBJ2-2
TGTGCCAGCAGTCTAAGATCCGTTAGCACTGAAGCTTTCTTT | CASSLRSVSTEAFF | - | TRBV13 | 14 | - | TRBJ1-1
TGTGCCATCAGTGAGGGGCGACAGAACACTGAAGCTTTCTTT | CAISEGRQNTEAFF | - | TRBV10-3 | 14 | - | TRBJ1-1
TGCGCCAGCAGCCTCGGACTAGCGGGGCTACAAGAGACCCAGTACTTC | CASSLGLAGLQETQYF | - | TRBV5-1 | 16 | TRBD2 | TRBJ2-5
TGTGCCAGCATGGTTACGTTGGCCCAAGAGACCCAGTACTTC | CASMVTLAQETQYF | - | TRBV9 | 14 | - | TRBJ2-5
TGTGCCAGCAGTTACTCCCCCGGGTACAATGAGCAGTTCTTC | CASSYSPGYNEQFF | - | TRBV6-5 | 14 | - | TRBJ2-1
TGCGCCAGCAGCTTGTCGGACAAGAGAAACACCATATATTTT | CASSLSDKRNTIYF | - | TRBV5-1 | 14 | - | TRBJ1-3
TGTGCCAGCAGTTACGGGGAGTTCGGTGAAAAACTGTTTTTT | CASSYGEFGEKLFF | - | TRBV6-8 | 14 | - | TRBJ1-4
TGCGCCAGCAGCTTGGTTCCAGGGGGCCACAATGAGCAGTTCTTC | CASSLVPGGHNEQFF | - | TRBV5-1 | 15 | TRBD1 | TRBJ2-1
TGTGCCAGCAGCTTATCGGGGGGGATGAAGACCCAGTACTTC | CASSLSGGMKTQYF | - | TRBV7-9 | 14 | TRBD2 | TRBJ2-5
TGTGCCAGCAGTTCGCAGGGGTATGGCTACACCTTC | CASSSQGYGYTF | - | TRBV6-5 | 12 | - | TRBJ1-2
TGTGCCAGCAGCTTAGAAGGAGGGAACGTCTACGAGCAGTACTTC | CASSLEGGNVYEQYF | - | TRBV11-3 | 15 | - | TRBJ2-7
TGTGCCAGCAGTTTTGAGGGGGTAGAATCACCCCTCCACTTT | CASSFEGVESPLHF | - | TRBV27 | 14 | - | TRBJ1-6
TGTGCCTGGGGCCTTTTCAGCACAGATACGCAGTATTTT | CAWGLFSTDTQYF | - | TRBV30 | 13 | - | TRBJ2-3
TGTGCCAGCAGTGAAGATAATGATGGCTACACCTTC | CASSEDNDGYTF | medium-sized | TRBV2 | 12 | - | TRBJ1-2
TGTGCCAGCCTCGGGACCGAGAATGAAAAACTGTTTTTT | CASLGTENEKLFF | - | TRBV2 | 13 | - | TRBJ1-4
TGTGCCAGCAGTGAAGTTGGGGGTAACTCACCCCTCCACTTT | CASSEVGGNSPLHF | - | TRBV2 | 14 | - | TRBJ1-6
TGTGCCAGCAGCTTAGGAGCAGGGCTGAACACTGAAGCTTTCTTT | CASSLGAGLNTEAFF | - | TRBV7-3 | 15 | - | TRBJ1-1
TGTGCCAGCAGCTTTTGCCAGGGGGCGACCAATCAGCCCCAGCATTTT | CASSFCQGATNQPQHF | - | TRBV12-1 | 16 | - | TRBJ1-5
TGTGCCAGCAGCCCAGGGCCGATGAGGGAGACCCAGTACTTC | CASSPGPMRETQYF | - | TRBV11-3 | 14 | - | TRBJ2-5
TGTGCCAGCAGCCAGTGGGGCGAAGCTTTCTTT | CASSQWGEAFF | - | TRBV5-5 | 11 | - | TRBJ1-1
TGTGCTAGTTCGTCACCCCGGGGAGGGAGCTCCTACAATGAGCAGTTCTTC | CASSSPRGGSSYNEQFF | once | TRBV12-5 | 17 | TRBD2 | TRBJ2-1
TGCGCCAGCAGCCAAATAATTTTCAGGGGCGGGAGGGGGACCGGGGAGCTGTTTTTT | CASSQIIFRGGRGTGELFF | - | TRBV4-1 | 19 | TRBD2 | TRBJ2-2
TGTGCCAGCAGCCCGGGCCCAGAGTACACCGGGGAGCTGTTTTTT | CASSPGPEYTGELFF | - | TRBV5-4 | 15 | - | TRBJ2-2
TGTGCCAGTAGTACGCCGGGACGGAGCTATGGCTACACCTTC | CASSTPGRSYGYTF | - | TRBV19 | 14 | - | TRBJ1-2
TGTGCCAGCAGGCTCTGGCGAGCTTTCTTT | CASRLWRAFF | - | TRBV6-1 | 10 | - | TRBJ1-1
TGTGCCAGCAGCTTAGATGGTAGCGCCTCCTACAATGAGCAGTTCTTC | CASSLDGSASYNEQFF | - | TRBV13 | 16 | - | TRBJ2-1
TGTGCCAGCAGTTCCGGACAGTCGAACACCGGGGAGCTGTTTTTT | CASSSGQSNTGELFF | - | TRBV27 | 15 | - | TRBJ2-2
TGTGCCAGCACCACTGTGGACCTTCAGTACTTC | CASTTVDLQYF | - | TRBV7-9 | 11 | - | TRBJ2-7
TGTGCCAGCAGTCCCACGCGGAGGGGGCAGTACTTC | CASSPTRRGQYF | - | TRBV28 | 12 | - | TRBJ2-7
TGTGCCAGCAAGCGGGGCGGGGGACCCACAGATACGCAGTATTTT | CASKRGGGPTDTQYF | - | TRBV9 | 15 | TRBD2 | TRBJ2-3
TGTGCCAGCAGCCGAGGTTGGGGGGGACGAACTGAAGCTTTCTTT | CASSRGWGGRTEAFF | - | TRBV6-5 | 15 | - | TRBJ1-1
TGTGCCAGCAGTCCACTGAGGAGGGGGGGACACTCTGGGGCCAACGTCCTGACTTTC | CASSPLRRGGHSGANVLTF | few | TRBV6-9 | 19 | - | TRBJ2-6
TGTGCCAGCAGTTCCGGGGACCAGGAGACCCAGTACTTC | CASSSGDQETQYF | once | TRBV27 | 13 | - | TRBJ2-5
TGTGCCAGTAGTGACAGGGGAGGTCAGCCCCAGCATTTT | CASSDRGGQPQHF | - | TRBV19 | 13 | TRBD1 | TRBJ1-5
TGTGCCAGCTCACCGGGTGGGAGCTCGGGCACCTTC | CASSPGGSSGTF | few | TRBV18 | 12 | - | TRBJ1-2
TGTGCCAGCAGCGGGAGCTCCTACGAGCAGTACTTC | CASSGSSYEQYF | - | TRBV14 | 12 | - | TRBJ2-7